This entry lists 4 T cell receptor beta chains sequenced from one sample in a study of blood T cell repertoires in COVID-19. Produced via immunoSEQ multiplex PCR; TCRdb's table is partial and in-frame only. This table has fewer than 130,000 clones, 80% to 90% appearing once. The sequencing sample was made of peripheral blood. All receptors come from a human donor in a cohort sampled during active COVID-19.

Here the CDR3 reads CASSAISGANVLTF. CDR3 DNA sequence: TGTGCCAGCAGCGCTATCTCTGGGGCCAACGTCCTGACTTTC. This chain joins TRBV9 and TRBJ2-6; D not certain. Trimming stripped 3 bases from V and 0 bases from J, with 4 bases between. The CDR3 has 14 residues. In germline, CDR1 is SGDLS, CDR2 YYNGEE.

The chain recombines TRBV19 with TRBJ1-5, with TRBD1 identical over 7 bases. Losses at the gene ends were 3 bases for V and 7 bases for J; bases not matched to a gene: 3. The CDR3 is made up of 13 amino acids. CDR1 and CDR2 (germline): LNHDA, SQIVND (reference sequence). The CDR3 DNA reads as TGTGCCAGTAGTATGTCGGACAGGCAGCCCCAGCATTTT. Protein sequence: CASSMSDRQPQHF.

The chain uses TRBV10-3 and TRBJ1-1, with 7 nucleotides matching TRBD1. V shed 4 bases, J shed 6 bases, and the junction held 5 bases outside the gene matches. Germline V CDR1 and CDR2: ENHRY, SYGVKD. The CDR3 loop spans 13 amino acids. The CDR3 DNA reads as TGTGCCATCAGTGGACAGGGTTTGGCTGAAGCTTTCTTT. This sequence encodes CAISGQGLAEAFF.

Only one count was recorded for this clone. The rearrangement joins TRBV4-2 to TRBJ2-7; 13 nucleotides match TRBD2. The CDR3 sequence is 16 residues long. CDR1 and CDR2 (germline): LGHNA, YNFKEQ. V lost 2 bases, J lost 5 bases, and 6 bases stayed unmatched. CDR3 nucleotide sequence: TGTGCCAGCAGCCAACCCACTAGCGGGGGGGCCGACGAGCAGTACTTC. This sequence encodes CASSQPTSGGADEQYF.